Shown below are 22 T cell receptor beta chains from a single sample sequenced in a study of response to subunit inactivated influenza vaccine. TCRdb analysed the RT-PCR reads with MiXCR anew, one entry per CDR3 protein. The sample carries fewer than 350,000 distinct CDR3 sequences, about a fifth recorded once. The input for sequencing was PBMCs from blood, taken less than 22 months after vaccination. The receptor source for this set is a man between 50 and 75 years old who received an inactivated influenza vaccine.

The rearrangement joins TRBV12-3 or TRBV12-4 to TRBJ2-3, with TRBD2 as a possible D gene (5 bases). V lost 3 bases to trimming and J lost 6 bases, with 10 bases between them. The CDR3 spans 13 residues. Here the CDR3 DNA reads TGTGCCAGCAGTTTGGCTAGGAGGGATACGCAGTATTTT. This translates into CASSLARRDTQYF.

This clonotype was counted a few times. The V call is TRBV10-2, the J call TRBJ1-4; D unclear. There are 13 residues in the CDR3. Germline CDR1 and CDR2: WSHSY and SAAADI. V was cut by 10 bases and J by 0 bases, with 9 bases left in between. Here the CDR3 reads CATSDATNEKLFF. The CDR3 coding sequence is TGCGCCACTTCAGATGCAACTAATGAAAAACTGTTTTTT.

The chain has TRBV21-1 and TRBJ2-7; TRBD1 reflects the table's D call only, with no check against the DNA. TRBV21-1 is labeled a pseudogene. The length of the CDR3 is 11 residues. CDR3 nucleotide sequence: TGTGCCAGCAGCTCCCGTAACGAGCAGTACTTC. Encoded protein: CASSSRNEQYF.

This clonotype turned up a few times. This chain connects TRBV5-5 to TRBJ1-5; D possibly corresponds to TRBD1 (6 bases). Trimming cost V 1 base and J 6 bases, with 17 bases left between them. This CDR3 has 16 residues. The germline V gene has CDR1 SGHKS and CDR2 YYEKEE (reference sequence). The CDR3 sequence: CASSLTQGKTGQPQHF. The CDR3 region has the DNA TGTGCCAGCAGCTTGACGCAGGGTAAGACAGGTCAGCCCCAGCATTTT.

V and J are TRBV5-1 and TRBJ1-1; no clear D. The V gene's germline CDR1 is SGHRS and CDR2 YFSETQ. CDR3 length equals 15 residues. V dropped 4 bases and J dropped 4 bases, with 17 bases sitting between them. This CDR3 is CASSNDPGAVTEAFF. CDR3 nucleotides: TGCGCCAGCAGCAATGACCCTGGCGCAGTCACTGAAGCTTTCTTT.

Only a few counts were recorded for this clonotype. This chain uses TRBV5-1 with TRBJ1-5; no reliable D call. There are 15 residues in the CDR3. The ends were cut back, 7 bases at V and 5 bases at J, with 19 bases in the middle. CDR1 and CDR2 from the germline V gene are SGHRS and YFSETQ. DNA of the CDR3: TGCGCCAGCGCCTCCGGACCTAATGGGGATCAGCCCCAGCATTTT. Its protein product is CASASGPNGDQPQHF. The variable domain in full, completed from reference TRBV5-1 and TRBJ1-5, reads KAGVTQTPRYLIKTRGQQVTLSCSPISGHRSVSWYQQTPGQGLQFLFEYFSETQRNKGNFPGRFSGRQFSNSRSEMNVSTLELGDSALYLCASASGPNGDQPQHFGDGTRLSIL.

The V and J genes are TRBV4-3 and TRBJ1-2; D uncertain. The CDR3 loop spans 14 amino acids. CDR1 and CDR2 from the germline V gene are LGHNA and YSLEER. V was clipped by 1 base and J by 7 bases, with 13 bases between them. The CDR3 here is CASSQGGRIGGYTF. CDR3 nucleotide sequence: TGCGCCAGCAGCCAAGGAGGCCGGATTGGTGGCTACACCTTC.

The CDR3 reads CASSSTFLYNSPLHF. The CDR3, as DNA: TGTGCCAGCAGTTCGACCTTCCTCTATAATTCACCCCTCCACTTT. The chain couples TRBV6-5 to TRBJ1-6; D gene uncertain. Trimming left V 4 bases short and J 3 bases short, with 10 bases between. CDR3 length: 15 residues. The germline CDR1 and CDR2 sequences are MNHEY and SVGAGI.

This CDR3 reads CASSQRDSPSNQPQHF. The DNA of the CDR3 is TGTGCCAGCAGCCAACGGGACAGCCCTTCTAATCAGCCCCAGCATTTT. The chain links TRBV4-2 to TRBJ1-5; TRBD1 aligns across 7 bases. With 2 bases clipped from V and 4 bases from J, the junction kept 8 bases outside the gene matches. The germline gives CDR1 LGHNA, CDR2 YNFKEQ. This CDR3 is 16 amino acids long.

This chain links TRBV7-8 with TRBJ2-7; a possible D gene is TRBD2 (6 bases). Per germline, CDR1 SGHVS and CDR2 FQNEAQ. Trimming left V 5 bases short and J 2 bases short, with 19 bases between. The CDR3 is 16 amino acids. The CDR3 DNA follows: TGTGCCAGCAGCCAAGGGATCCGGGAGCTGCCCTACGAGCAGTACTTC. It is translated as CASSQGIRELPYEQYF.

In this sample, this clonotype turned up a few times. The chain links TRBV6-2 or TRBV6-3 to TRBJ1-6; D might be TRBD1 (6 bases). This CDR3 has 15 amino acids. V lost 7 bases and J 7 bases, leaving 17 bases between the germline ends. Germline-derived CDR1 and CDR2 are MNHEY and SVGEGT. The CDR3 coding sequence is TGTGCCAGCACCCCTTCGGGGGGCCAGAATTCACCCCTCCACTTT. Amino acids: CASTPSGGQNSPLHF.

This rearrangement joins TRBV4-2 to TRBJ2-1; D assignment may be TRBD1 or TRBD2 (5 bases each). CDR1 and CDR2 from the germline V gene are LGHNA and YNFKEQ. The CDR3 sequence is 12 residues long. V was cut by 7 bases and J by 7 bases, with 11 bases left in between. CDR3 loop: CASNGASNEQFF. CDR3 nucleotides: TGTGCCAGCAACGGGGCTAGTAATGAGCAGTTCTTC.

The chain couples TRBV7-2 to TRBJ2-7; maybe TRBD1 (5 bases). CDR1 SGHTA and CDR2 FQGNSA come from the germline V gene. The CDR3 totals 14 residues. With 4 bases removed from V and 2 bases from J, the gap between germline ends came to 12 bases. The CDR3 DNA reads as TGTGCCAGCAGCTCCCAGGGCGGAGCCTACGAGCAGTACTTC. Amino acids: CASSSQGGAYEQYF.

The chain carries TRBV28 and TRBJ1-1; D unclear. V was cut by 5 bases and J by 6 bases, with 25 bases left in between. The CDR3 sequence is 17 residues long. Per the germline V gene, CDR1 is MDHEN and CDR2 is SYDVKM. DNA for the CDR3: TGTGCCAGCAGTCTACCCCGGACTGACCGTAAGGGCGCTGAAGCTTTCTTT. Translated, it gives CASSLPRTDRKGAEAFF.

This clonotype occurred a few times. The V and J genes are TRBV20-1 and TRBJ1-1; no clear D. This CDR3 spans 13 amino acids. Deletions cut 3 bases from V and 0 bases from J, with 8 bases between. CDR1 is DFQATT and CDR2 is SNEGSKA in the germline V gene (reference sequence). The CDR3: CSASVTVNTEAFF. The DNA for the CDR3 is TGCAGTGCTAGTGTGACGGTGAACACTGAAGCTTTCTTT.

This clonotype came up many times. The rearrangement uses TRBV5-1 and TRBJ1-2; D call uncertain. Germline V gene lookup returns CDR1 SGHRS and CDR2 YFSETQ. The CDR3 runs to 12 residues. Trimming pared 0 bases from V and 1 base from J, leaving 1 base between. CDR3 protein: CASSLDNYGYTF. The CDR3 region has the DNA TGCGCCAGCAGCTTGGATAACTATGGCTACACCTTC.

This clonotype was detected only a few times. V gene TRBV5-6 combines with J gene TRBJ2-1; D is perhaps TRBD2 (5 bases). Trimming shortened V by 3 bases and J by 2 bases, and 18 bases separated the two germline ends. Germline V gene data show CDR1 as SGHDT and CDR2 as YYEEEE. This CDR3 has 17 residues. The CDR3 region is CASSSGLTKIPYNEQFF. In DNA form, the CDR3 reads TGTGCCAGCAGCTCTGGACTCACGAAGATTCCCTACAATGAGCAGTTCTTC.

The chain recombines TRBV5-5 with TRBJ2-2; D may be TRBD2 (6 bases). CDR3 length: 17 amino acids. V lost 2 bases and J 4 bases, leaving 18 bases between the germline ends. Germline CDR1 reads SGHKS; CDR2 reads YYEKEE (reference sequence). The CDR3: CASSFLAAVSSTGELFF. CDR3 DNA sequence: TGTGCCAGCAGCTTCTTAGCGGCAGTCTCGAGCACCGGGGAGCTGTTTTTT.

The chain employs TRBV7-9 and TRBJ1-1; D not resolved. The V gene lost 5 bases and the J gene lost 5 bases, with 18 bases spanning the gap. CDR3 size: 15 residues. Germline V gene data show CDR1 as SEHNR and CDR2 as FQNEAQ (reference sequence). The CDR3 here is CASSPPRGGKTEAFF. In DNA, the CDR3 is TGTGCCAGCAGCCCACCCCGGGGAGGGAAAACTGAAGCTTTCTTT.

The chain joins TRBV5-1 to TRBJ2-7, with 10 bases fitting TRBD1. Losses at the gene ends were 1 base for V and 5 bases for J; bases not matched to a gene: 6. CDR1 is SGHRS and CDR2 is YFSETQ in the germline V gene. The CDR3 has 15 amino acids. The CDR3 region is CASSLSVTGGDEQYF. The DNA for the CDR3 is TGCGCCAGCAGCTTGTCGGTGACAGGGGGCGACGAGCAGTACTTC. Full variable domain (rest looked up from reference TRBV5-1 and TRBJ2-7): KAGVTQTPRYLIKTRGQQVTLSCSPISGHRSVSWYQQTPGQGLQFLFEYFSETQRNKGNFPGRFSGRQFSNSRSEMNVSTLELGDSALYLCASSLSVTGGDEQYFGPGTRLTVT.

The rearrangement links TRBV15 to TRBJ1-2, with D possibly matching TRBD1 (5 bases). CDR1 is LNHNV and CDR2 is YYDKDF in the germline V gene (reference sequence). The CDR3 spans 16 residues. The V and J ends lost 0 bases and 2 bases respectively, with 13 bases between them. Written as DNA, the CDR3 is TGTGCCACCAGCAGAGATAGGGGCAGTTCCAACTATGGCTACACCTTC. Its protein is CATSRDRGSSNYGYTF.

The V gene is TRBV6-5, the J gene TRBJ1-5; tentatively, D is TRBD1 (5 bases). The CDR3 is 17 amino acids. Germline V CDR1 and CDR2: MNHEY, SVGAGI. Trimming took off 1 base at V and 4 bases at J, with 17 bases between the two ends. The CDR3 spells CASSYWGSRKENQPQHF. CDR3 DNA: TGTGCCAGCAGTTACTGGGGGAGTAGGAAGGAAAATCAGCCCCAGCATTTT.